The sequence of this T cell receptor (beta chain) was determined in a study of blood T cell repertoires in COVID-19 (dated by TCRdb to about 2020). In the study overall: The collaborator samples originated in the United States, Italy and Spain and spanned the acute and convalescent phases of COVID-19. Where HLA class I and class II types were available, the types were taken from metadata supplied by the sample provider, not from assay-based typing. The repertoires were released in a freely available public database intended as a resource for research on the immune response to SARS-CoV-2. Deeply sampled blood TCRbeta repertoires from subjects exposed to, actively infected with, or recovered from COVID-19 were included in the dataset. The samples were drawn from the first 160 participants of the ongoing ImmuneRACE study and from some 1,300 subjects provided by 6 global collaborators. Sample metadata almost always included a de-identified subject ID, COVID-19 status, age in years and sex. The material from the prospective study consisted of cDNA or gDNA derived from T cells, B-cell-depleted T cells, or PBMCs. Overall results and qualifications from the work: How much clinical and demographic metadata was included differed by source and by participant, and the metadata was provided uncurated.

Whole blood was collected in K2EDTA tubes by collaborating institutions according to the institutions' own protocols. For TCRbeta analysis, collaborators shipped samples as frozen whole blood, isolated PBMCs, or DNA extracted from either of those sample types. TCRbeta CDR3 regions were amplified from genomic DNA using the immunoSEQ Assay, a bias-controlled multiplex PCR. Per the original workflow: The number of nucleated cells in each sample was estimated by amplification of reference gene primers within the assay. To quantify the absolute abundance of each unique TCRbeta CDR3 rearrangement, sequence reads were collapsed and filtered. For each sample, productive Simpson clonality was calculated by taking the square root of Simpson's diversity index across productive rearrangements. TCRdb limited this immuneACCESS table to in-frame rearrangements with V and J called. A share of clones is missing; checked studies link under half to unresolved V genes, and the rest is unexplained. Clonal size and the V and J genes are those of that table, whereas D and trimming came from the DNA. In all, the sample holds about 190,000 clones, and 70% to 80% of those were seen once. The ten largest clones add up to around 12% of the sample.

This clone was seen a single time. Its antigen is not yet known. No clone much larger than this one lies a single base away; base qualities are absent. This TCR derives from a woman aged 45-65 years with acute or convalescent COVID-19. Sequenced material: peripheral blood.

The CDR3 region reads CASSFSTTNEKLFF. The nucleotide sequence is given as TGTGCCAGCAGCTTTAGCACAACTAATGAAAAACTGTTTTTT. The V and J genes are TRBV2 and TRBJ1-4; no D segment can be confidently identified. From cysteine to phenylalanine, the CDR3 is 14 amino acids long. Only the CDR3 DNA is retained, 42 bases long and in frame from the first base. The junction shows trimming of 6 bases on V and 0 bases on J, plus 8 bases between the germline ends. CDR1 is given as SNHLY and CDR2 as FYNNEI, both from the germline V gene.